This TCR beta chain was identified during a study of blood T cell repertoires in COVID-19. Original processing notes: Reference gene primer amplification yielded estimated nucleated cell counts. Using immunoSEQ multiplex PCR, the repertoire was profiled, and TCRdb retains in-frame clones only, with some absent. The DNA gave D and trimming, while V, J and clone size come from that table. Of about 250,000 clones listed, 86% are singletons. As concerns this clone: The sample carries other DNA sequences with the same CDR3.

Germline V gene sequence: CDR1 GTSNPN, CDR2 SVGIG (reference sequence). Germline trimming cut 3 bases from V and 1 base from J; bases unmatched to any gene: 2. The CDR3 spans 13 residues. The V and J genes are TRBV30 and TRBJ1-1; 7 nucleotides agree with TRBD1. This clonotype originated in an elderly woman with COVID-19, enrolled during active disease. Input material: peripheral blood. The CDR3 nucleotides are TGTGCCTGGAGGACAGGGACGAACACTGAAGCTTTCTTT. Its translation: CAWRTGTNTEAFF.